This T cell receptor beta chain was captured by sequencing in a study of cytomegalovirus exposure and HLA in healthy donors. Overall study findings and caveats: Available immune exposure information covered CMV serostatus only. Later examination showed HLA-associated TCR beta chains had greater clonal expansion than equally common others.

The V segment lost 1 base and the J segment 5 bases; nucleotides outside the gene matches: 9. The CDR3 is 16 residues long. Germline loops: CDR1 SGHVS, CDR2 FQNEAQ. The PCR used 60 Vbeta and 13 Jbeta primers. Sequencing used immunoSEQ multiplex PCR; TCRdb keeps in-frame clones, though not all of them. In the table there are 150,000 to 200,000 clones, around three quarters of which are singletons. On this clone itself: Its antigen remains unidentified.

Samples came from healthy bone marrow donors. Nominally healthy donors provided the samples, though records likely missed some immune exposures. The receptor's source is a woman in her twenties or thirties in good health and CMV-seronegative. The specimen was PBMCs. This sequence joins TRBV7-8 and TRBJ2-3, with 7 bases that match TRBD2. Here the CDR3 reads CASSLGSGVTGDTQYF. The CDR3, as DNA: TGTGCCAGCAGCTTAGGGAGCGGGGTCACAGGAGATACGCAGTATTTT. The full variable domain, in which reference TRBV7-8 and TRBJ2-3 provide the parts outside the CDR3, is GAGVSQSPRYKVAKRGQDVALRCDPISGHVSLFWYQQALGQGPEFLTYFQNEAQLDKSGLPSDRFFAERPEGSVSTLKIQRTQQEDSAVYLCASSLGSGVTGDTQYFGPGTRLTVL.